This TCR beta chain came from a study of T cell responses to AZD1222 COVID-19 vaccine (dated by TCRdb to the early 2020s). Study-wide context: TCR sequencing covered some 250 trial participants: 200 to 220 given two doses of AZD1222 and some 25 given two doses of MenACWY control vaccine. Enrollment into the trials was organized by age into subgroups of 18-55, 56-69 and 70-plus years, and those subgroups contained about 160, 30 and 59 TCR-sequenced participants, respectively. Study-level results and caveats: Because no day 14 peak-response samples were available, the repertoires could be characterized only after the peak T cell response. In the small 56-69-year group, the increase in depth fell short of significance, most likely because of low power. Participants were mostly white British, with more females than males. The authors suggested clonal diversity may have been underestimated. Reportedly, close to half of the unique spike-specific TCRs recognized epitopes lying outside the regions that are mutated in the B.1.351 and B.1.1.7 variants. A significant rise in spike-specific TCR breadth and depth was observed after two AZD1222 doses relative to day 0 and relative to MenACWY recipients. The whole spike protein was spanned by vaccine-associated CD4 TCRs, and dominant responses were seen in regions 160-218 and 743-854. Only five to seven AZD1222 recipients were SARS-CoV-2 seropositive at baseline, limiting conclusions about previously exposed vaccinees.

Reading from cysteine to phenylalanine, the CDR3 counts 12 amino acids. The retained sequence is limited to the CDR3, 36 bases, with the frame set at the first base. Cut back by 0 bases and 8 bases, the V and J ends lie 10 bases apart. CDR1 GTSNPN and CDR2 SVGIG were looked up in the germline V gene (reference sequence). The time point tag for this specimen amounts to: about 28 days (+/-7) after the second vaccine dose. Because spike-specific TCR depth and breadth did not differ between the two schedules, AZD1222 recipients who got a second dose at roughly 4 weeks were pooled with those who got a second dose at roughly 12 weeks. Vaccinee samples were obtained from the UK trials COV001 and COV002, which included a single-blind randomized controlled phase 2/3 trial of AZD1222 (ChAdOx1 nCoV-19) in healthy adults. For TCRbeta chain sequencing, PBMC samples were collected from trial participants at day 0 and at day 28 after the second dose.

Remarks on this clone: The antigen it binds to is not known. Per-base qualities were not stored, and no clone one base away is much larger. Other nucleotide sequences from this sample produce the same CDR3.

The CDR3 regions of human TCRbeta chains were subjected to immunosequencing. In the paper's pipeline: Repertoire TCRs were checked for matches against a reference library of SARS-CoV-2-specific TCRs that had been generated using the MIRA antigen-specificity platform. Breadth was defined as the fraction of unique TCRs that were SARS-CoV-2-associated. Depth was defined as the fraction of total T cells that were SARS-CoV-2-associated. Using the MIRA data, every spike-specific TCR was mapped to the spike region that the TCR reacted to and assigned to either a CD4 or a CD8 class. Log10-transformed breadth and depth values were compared by one-way ANOVA with Sidak's multiple comparisons tests. Entries here come from immuneACCESS through TCRdb and include only in-frame sequences with V and J called. Some clones fail to appear in such tables; in the studies checked, an unresolved V gene covers under half of the shortfall, and the cause of the remainder is unknown. V and J calls and clone size are copied from that table; D and trimming were computed from the DNA. Within this sample are over 120,000 clones, with about 92% of them counted one time only. The ten biggest clones cover roughly 1.8% of the sample.

The receptor chain draws on TRBV30 and TRBJ1-1; a confident D gene designation cannot be given. The receptor comes from an adult who received the AZD1222 COVID-19 vaccine. The material was peripheral blood, obtained 28 days after the second AZD1222 dose. The CDR3 region: CAWSVPAGEAFF. Read as DNA, the sequence is TGTGCCTGGAGTGTACCCGCGGGGGAAGCTTTCTTT.